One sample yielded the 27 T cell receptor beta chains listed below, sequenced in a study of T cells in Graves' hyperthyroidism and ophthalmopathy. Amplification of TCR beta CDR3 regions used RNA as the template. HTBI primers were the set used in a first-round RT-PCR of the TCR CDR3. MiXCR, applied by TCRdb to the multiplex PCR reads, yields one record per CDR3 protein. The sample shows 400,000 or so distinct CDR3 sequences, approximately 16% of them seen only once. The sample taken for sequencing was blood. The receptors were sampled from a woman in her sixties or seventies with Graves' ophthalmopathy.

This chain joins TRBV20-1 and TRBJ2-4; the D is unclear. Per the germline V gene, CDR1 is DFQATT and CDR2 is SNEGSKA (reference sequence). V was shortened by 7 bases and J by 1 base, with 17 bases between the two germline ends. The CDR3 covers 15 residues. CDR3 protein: CSVRVVSRAKNIQYF. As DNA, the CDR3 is TGCAGTGTTAGGGTAGTCAGCAGGGCCAAAAACATTCAGTACTTC.

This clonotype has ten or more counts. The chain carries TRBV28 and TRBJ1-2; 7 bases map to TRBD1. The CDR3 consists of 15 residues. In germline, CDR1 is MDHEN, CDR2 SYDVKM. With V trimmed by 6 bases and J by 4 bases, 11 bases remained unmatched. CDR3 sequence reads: CASRLPRQGSYGYTF. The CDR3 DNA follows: TGTGCCAGCAGACTACCGCGACAGGGATCCTATGGCTACACCTTC.

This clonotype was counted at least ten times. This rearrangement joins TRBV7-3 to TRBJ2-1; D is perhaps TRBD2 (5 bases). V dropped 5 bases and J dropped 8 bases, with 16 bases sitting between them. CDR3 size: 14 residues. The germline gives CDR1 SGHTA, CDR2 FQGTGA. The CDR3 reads CASSPRGVGYEQFF. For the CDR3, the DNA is TGTGCCAGCAGCCCCCGGGGAGTCGGTTATGAGCAGTTCTTC.

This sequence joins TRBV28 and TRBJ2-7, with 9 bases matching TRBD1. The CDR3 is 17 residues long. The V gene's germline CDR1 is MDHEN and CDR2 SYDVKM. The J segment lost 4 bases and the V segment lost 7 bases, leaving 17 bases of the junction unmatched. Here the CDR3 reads CASTSRDRALQGYEQYF. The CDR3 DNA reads TGTGCCAGCACCTCCCGGGACAGGGCCCTCCAAGGATACGAGCAGTACTTC.

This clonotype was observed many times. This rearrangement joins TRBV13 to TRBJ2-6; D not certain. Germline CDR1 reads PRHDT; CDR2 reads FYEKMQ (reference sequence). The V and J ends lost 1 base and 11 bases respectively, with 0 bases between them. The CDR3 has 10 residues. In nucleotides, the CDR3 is TGTGCCAGCAGCTTAGACGTCCTGACTTTC. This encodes CASSLDVLTF.

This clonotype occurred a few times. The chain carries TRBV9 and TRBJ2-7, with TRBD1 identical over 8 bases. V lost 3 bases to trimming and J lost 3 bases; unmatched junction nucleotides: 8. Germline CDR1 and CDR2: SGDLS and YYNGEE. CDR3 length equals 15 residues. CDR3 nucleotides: TGTGCCAGCAGCGCTCGACCGGGACAGGTCTACGAGCAGTACTTC. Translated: CASSARPGQVYEQYF.

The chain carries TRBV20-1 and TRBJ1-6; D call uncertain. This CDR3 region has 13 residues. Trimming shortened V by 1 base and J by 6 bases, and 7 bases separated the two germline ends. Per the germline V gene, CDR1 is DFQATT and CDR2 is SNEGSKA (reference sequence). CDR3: CSARGTVNSPLHF. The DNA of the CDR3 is TGCAGTGCTAGAGGGACGGTTAATTCACCCCTCCACTTT.

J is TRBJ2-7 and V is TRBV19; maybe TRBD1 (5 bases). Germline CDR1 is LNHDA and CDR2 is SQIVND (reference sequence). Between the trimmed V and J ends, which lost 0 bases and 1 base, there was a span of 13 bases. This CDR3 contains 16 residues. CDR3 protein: CASSIDSRGTSYEQYF. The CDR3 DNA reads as TGTGCCAGTAGTATAGATTCTAGGGGAACGTCCTACGAGCAGTACTTC.

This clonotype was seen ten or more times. The CDR3 coding sequence is TGTGCCAGCAGCCGAGTAAGTTCGAACACTGAAGCTTTCTTT. Translation: CASSRVSSNTEAFF. V usage is TRBV7-8 and J usage is TRBJ1-1; D remains unclear. Trimming cost V 5 bases and J 1 base, with 11 bases left between them. The germline gives CDR1 SGHVS, CDR2 FQNEAQ. The CDR3 totals 14 residues.

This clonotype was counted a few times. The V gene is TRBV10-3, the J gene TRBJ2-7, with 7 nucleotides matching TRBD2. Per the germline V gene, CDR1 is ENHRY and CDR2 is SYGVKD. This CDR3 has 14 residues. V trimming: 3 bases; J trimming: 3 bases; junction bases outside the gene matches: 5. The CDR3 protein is CAISERLANYEQYF. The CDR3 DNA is TGTGCCATCAGTGAACGACTAGCAAACTACGAGCAGTACTTC.

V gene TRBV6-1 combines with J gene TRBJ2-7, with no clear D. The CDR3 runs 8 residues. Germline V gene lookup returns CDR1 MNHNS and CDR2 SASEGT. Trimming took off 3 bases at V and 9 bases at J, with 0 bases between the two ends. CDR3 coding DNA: TGTGCCAGCAGTGAGCAGTACTTC. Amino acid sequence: CASSEQYF.

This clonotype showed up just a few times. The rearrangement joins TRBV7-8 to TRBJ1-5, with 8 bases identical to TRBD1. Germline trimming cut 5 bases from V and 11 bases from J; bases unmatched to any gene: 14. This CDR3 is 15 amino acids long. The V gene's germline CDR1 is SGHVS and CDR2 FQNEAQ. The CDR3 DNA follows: TGTGCCAGCAGCCCCAGGACAGGGACGGGGGCGACCCAGCATTTT. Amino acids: CASSPRTGTGATQHF.

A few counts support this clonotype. This CDR3 reads CASSPFRGGAPRREGTDTQYF. Here the CDR3 DNA reads TGTGCCAGCAGCCCCTTTAGGGGGGGGGCCCCTCGGCGGGAGGGCACAGATACGCAGTATTTT. The chain joins TRBV6-1 to TRBJ2-3, with TRBD2 identical over 8 bases. J gave up 1 base and V 6 bases, and 24 bases lay outside the gene matches. Germline CDR1 MNHNS, CDR2 SASEGT. The CDR3 sequence is 21 residues long.

The DNA for the CDR3 is TGTGCCAGCACCCACGGAGGGGTCTCCTATAATTCACCCCTCCACTTT. As protein: CASTHGGVSYNSPLHF. The genes are TRBV5-6 and TRBJ1-6, with a possible D match to TRBD1 (5 bases). CDR3 length equals 16 residues. The germline V gene has CDR1 SGHDT and CDR2 YYEEEE. Deletions cut 6 bases from V and 0 bases from J, with 13 bases between.

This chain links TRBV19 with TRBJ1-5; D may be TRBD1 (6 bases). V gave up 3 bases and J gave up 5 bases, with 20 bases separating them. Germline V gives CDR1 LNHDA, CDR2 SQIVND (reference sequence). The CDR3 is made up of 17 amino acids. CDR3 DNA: TGTGCCAGTAGTATCCCTAAACGGGGGGCAGGGGATCAGCCCCAGCATTTT. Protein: CASSIPKRGAGDQPQHF.

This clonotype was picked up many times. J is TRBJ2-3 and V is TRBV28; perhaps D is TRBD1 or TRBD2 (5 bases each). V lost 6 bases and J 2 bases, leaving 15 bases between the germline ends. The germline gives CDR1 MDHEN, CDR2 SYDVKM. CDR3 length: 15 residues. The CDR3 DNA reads TGTGCCAGCAGCTCCACCGGGACCTACACAGATACGCAGTATTTT. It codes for CASSSTGTYTDTQYF.

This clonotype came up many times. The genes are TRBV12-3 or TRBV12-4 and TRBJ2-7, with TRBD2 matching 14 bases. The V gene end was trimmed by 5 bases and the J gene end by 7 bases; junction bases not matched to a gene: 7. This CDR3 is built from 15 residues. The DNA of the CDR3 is TGTGCCAGCAGTCAGGGACTAGCGGGAGTAAATGAGCAGTACTTC. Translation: CASSQGLAGVNEQYF.

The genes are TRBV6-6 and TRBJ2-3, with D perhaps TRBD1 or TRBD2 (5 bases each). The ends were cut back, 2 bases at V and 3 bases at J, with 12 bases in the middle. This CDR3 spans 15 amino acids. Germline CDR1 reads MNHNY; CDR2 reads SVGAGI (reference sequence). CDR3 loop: CASSYGAEGTDTQYF. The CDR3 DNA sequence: TGTGCCAGCAGTTACGGGGCAGAGGGAACAGATACGCAGTATTTT.

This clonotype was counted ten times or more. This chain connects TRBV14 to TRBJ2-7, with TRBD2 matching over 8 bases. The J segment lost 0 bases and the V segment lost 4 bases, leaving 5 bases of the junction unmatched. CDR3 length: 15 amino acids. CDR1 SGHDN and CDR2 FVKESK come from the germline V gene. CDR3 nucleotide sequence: TGTGCCAGCAGCCCCGGAAGCGGGAGCTCCTACGAGCAGTACTTC. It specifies CASSPGSGSSYEQYF.

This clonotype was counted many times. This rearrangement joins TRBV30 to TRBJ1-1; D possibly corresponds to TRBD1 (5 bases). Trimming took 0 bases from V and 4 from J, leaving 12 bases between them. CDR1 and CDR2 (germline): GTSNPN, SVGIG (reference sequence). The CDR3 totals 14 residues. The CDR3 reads CAWSVLVGVTEAFF. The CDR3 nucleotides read TGTGCCTGGAGTGTACTTGTAGGGGTCACTGAAGCTTTCTTT.

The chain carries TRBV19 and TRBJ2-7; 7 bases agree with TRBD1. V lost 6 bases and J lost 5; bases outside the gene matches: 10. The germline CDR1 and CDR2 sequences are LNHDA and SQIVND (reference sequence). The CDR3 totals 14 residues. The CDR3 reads CASRMTGSNNEQYF. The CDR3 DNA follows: TGTGCCAGTAGGATGACAGGGTCTAATAACGAGCAGTACTTC.

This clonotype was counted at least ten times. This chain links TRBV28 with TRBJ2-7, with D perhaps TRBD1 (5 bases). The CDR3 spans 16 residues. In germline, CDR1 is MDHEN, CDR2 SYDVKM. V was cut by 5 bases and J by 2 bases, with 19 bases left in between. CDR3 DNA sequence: TGTGCCAGCAGTCCCCGGGCAGGGCCGGCCGCCTACGAGCAGTACTTC. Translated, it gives CASSPRAGPAAYEQYF.

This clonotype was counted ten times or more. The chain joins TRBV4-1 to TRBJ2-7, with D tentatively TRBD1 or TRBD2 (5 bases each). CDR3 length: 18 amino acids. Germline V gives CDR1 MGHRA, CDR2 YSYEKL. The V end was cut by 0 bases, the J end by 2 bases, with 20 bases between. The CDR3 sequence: CASSQEAGTGKFAYEQYF. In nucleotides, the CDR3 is TGCGCCAGCAGCCAAGAGGCCGGGACCGGGAAGTTTGCCTACGAGCAGTACTTC.

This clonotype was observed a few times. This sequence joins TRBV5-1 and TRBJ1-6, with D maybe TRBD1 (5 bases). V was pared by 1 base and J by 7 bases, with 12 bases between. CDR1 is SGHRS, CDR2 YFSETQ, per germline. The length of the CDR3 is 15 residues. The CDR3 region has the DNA TGCGCCAGCAGCTTGAATCCGGGGGAAAATTCACCCCTCCACTTT. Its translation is CASSLNPGENSPLHF. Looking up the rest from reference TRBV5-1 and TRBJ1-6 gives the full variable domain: KAGVTQTPRYLIKTRGQQVTLSCSPISGHRSVSWYQQTPGQGLQFLFEYFSETQRNKGNFPGRFSGRQFSNSRSEMNVSTLELGDSALYLCASSLNPGENSPLHFGNGTRLTVT.

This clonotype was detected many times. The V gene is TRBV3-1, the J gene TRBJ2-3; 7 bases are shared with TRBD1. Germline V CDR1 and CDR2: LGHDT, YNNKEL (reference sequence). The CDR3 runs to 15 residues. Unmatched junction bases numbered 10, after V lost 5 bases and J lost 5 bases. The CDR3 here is CASSGGTVSRDTQYF. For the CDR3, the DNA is TGTGCCAGCAGCGGTGGGACAGTTTCACGAGATACGCAGTATTTT.

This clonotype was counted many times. CDR3 in amino acids: CSVEELAGGPGEQYF. CDR3 sequence (DNA): TGCAGCGTTGAAGAACTAGCGGGAGGGCCGGGCGAGCAGTACTTC. The chain has TRBV29-1 and TRBJ2-7; 13 bases match TRBD2. This CDR3 spans 15 amino acids. V shed 0 bases, J shed 6 bases, and the junction held 5 bases outside the gene matches. Looked up from germline, CDR1 is SQVTM and CDR2 is ANQGSEA.

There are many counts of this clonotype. Here the CDR3 reads CASRLGAAASDTQYF. DNA for the CDR3: TGTGCCAGCAGACTCGGAGCCGCGGCATCGGATACGCAGTATTTT. The V and J genes are TRBV4-2 and TRBJ2-3; D remains ambiguous. The ends were cut back, 6 bases at V and 6 bases at J, with 19 bases in the middle. The CDR3 extends over 15 amino acids. Germline assignment: CDR1 LGHNA and CDR2 YNFKEQ.